This is a list of T cell receptor beta chains from one sample in a study of blood T cell repertoires in COVID-19. Only in-frame clones appear in the TCRdb table, and some are missing; sequencing was by immunoSEQ multiplex PCR. Of roughly 430,000 clones listed, about 88% are singletons. Material for sequencing was PBMCs or T cells enriched from blood (not recorded which). These receptors were taken from a woman aged 18 to 35 who had been exposed to COVID-19. Each CDR3 is given with its conserved first and last residue. The D gene is left open where the match is weak. The size field is filled for only some rows; it gives once, few, many or a size class.

v_call: TRBV5-4; clone_size: .; j_call: TRBJ1-1; d_call: TRBD1; cdr3_aa: CASSSTGLNTEAFF; cdr3_nt: TGTGCCAGCAGCTCGACAGGGTTGAACACTGAAGCTTTCTTT
v_call: TRBV7-9; clone_size: .; j_call: TRBJ2-1; d_call: TRBD2; cdr3_aa: CASSLVGGPNNEQFF; cdr3_nt: TGTGCCAGCAGCTTGGTGGGAGGGCCGAATAATGAGCAGTTCTTC
v_call: TRBV28; clone_size: .; j_call: TRBJ1-1; d_call: .; cdr3_aa: CASSFAGEGDTEAFF; cdr3_nt: TGTGCCAGCAGTTTCGCAGGGGAGGGGGACACTGAAGCTTTCTTT
v_call: TRBV6-5; clone_size: .; j_call: TRBJ1-5; d_call: TRBD1; cdr3_aa: CASSLFTGAQWAQHF; cdr3_nt: TGTGCCAGCAGCCTTTTTACAGGGGCCCAATGGGCCCAGCATTTT
v_call: TRBV20-1; clone_size: .; j_call: TRBJ1-2; d_call: .; cdr3_aa: CSAPDSYGYTF; cdr3_nt: TGCAGTGCTCCCGACAGCTATGGCTACACCTTC
v_call: TRBV2; clone_size: .; j_call: TRBJ2-7; d_call: .; cdr3_aa: CASSSQGISYEQYF; cdr3_nt: TGTGCCAGCAGTTCACAGGGTATCTCCTACGAGCAGTACTTC
v_call: TRBV29-1; clone_size: few; j_call: TRBJ2-2; d_call: .; cdr3_aa: CSVVRITGELFF; cdr3_nt: TGCAGCGTTGTGAGGATCACCGGGGAGCTGTTTTTT
v_call: TRBV18; clone_size: .; j_call: TRBJ1-1; d_call: TRBD1; cdr3_aa: CASSGQGGVYTEAFF; cdr3_nt: TGTGCCAGCTCAGGACAGGGGGGGGTATACACTGAAGCTTTCTTT
v_call: TRBV7-9; clone_size: .; j_call: TRBJ2-7; d_call: .; cdr3_aa: CASSLSWQGPIEQYF; cdr3_nt: TGTGCCAGCAGCTTATCATGGCAGGGGCCCATCGAGCAGTACTTC
v_call: TRBV19; clone_size: once; j_call: TRBJ1-2; d_call: TRBD1; cdr3_aa: CASSPGTGINYGYTF; cdr3_nt: TGTGCCAGTAGCCCCGGGACAGGGATTAACTATGGCTACACCTTC
v_call: TRBV5-1; clone_size: .; j_call: TRBJ1-1; d_call: TRBD1; cdr3_aa: CASSVPGGPTGGNTEAFF; cdr3_nt: TGCGCCAGCAGCGTGCCCGGGGGACCCACAGGGGGGAACACTGAAGCTTTCTTT
v_call: TRBV6-6; clone_size: .; j_call: TRBJ2-7; d_call: TRBD1; cdr3_aa: CASTGQGIWRF; cdr3_nt: TGTGCCAGCACAGGACAGGGGATTTGGAGGTTC
v_call: TRBV4-2; clone_size: .; j_call: TRBJ2-7; d_call: TRBD1; cdr3_aa: CASSQADRQGAHEQYF; cdr3_nt: TGTGCCAGCAGCCAAGCAGATAGACAGGGGGCGCACGAGCAGTACTTC
v_call: TRBV27; clone_size: .; j_call: TRBJ2-2; d_call: .; cdr3_aa: CASSFQGYTGELFF; cdr3_nt: TGTGCCAGCAGTTTTCAGGGGTACACCGGGGAGCTGTTTTTT
v_call: TRBV9; clone_size: .; j_call: TRBJ2-2; d_call: TRBD1; cdr3_aa: CASSVATLTGRMFF; cdr3_nt: TGTGCCAGCAGCGTAGCTACTCTGACAGGGAGAATGTTTTTT
v_call: TRBV4-1; clone_size: few; j_call: TRBJ1-2; d_call: TRBD1; cdr3_aa: CASSQTGGGYGYTF; cdr3_nt: TGCGCCAGCAGCCAGACAGGGGGCGGCTATGGCTACACCTTC
v_call: TRBV20-1; clone_size: .; j_call: TRBJ2-7; d_call: .; cdr3_aa: CSAGTLLEQYF; cdr3_nt: TGCAGTGCGGGGACACTCCTGGAGCAGTACTTC
v_call: TRBV13; clone_size: once; j_call: TRBJ1-1; d_call: .; cdr3_aa: CASLRGSNTEAFF; cdr3_nt: TGTGCCAGCCTCAGGGGCTCCAACACTGAAGCTTTCTTT
v_call: TRBV7-9; clone_size: .; j_call: TRBJ1-1; d_call: .; cdr3_aa: CASSFGETEAFF; cdr3_nt: TGTGCCAGCAGCTTCGGGGAGACTGAAGCTTTCTTT
v_call: TRBV11-1; clone_size: once; j_call: TRBJ2-1; d_call: TRBD2; cdr3_aa: CASSTLAGNNEQFF; cdr3_nt: TGTGCCAGCAGCACACTAGCGGGTAACAATGAGCAGTTCTTC
v_call: TRBV3-1/TRBV3-2; clone_size: .; j_call: TRBJ2-3; d_call: TRBD2; cdr3_aa: CASSLRLAGGADTQYF; cdr3_nt: TGTGCCAGCAGCCTCCGACTAGCGGGAGGGGCGGATACGCAGTATTTT
v_call: TRBV2; clone_size: .; j_call: TRBJ2-3; d_call: .; cdr3_aa: CASKSGSTDTQYF; cdr3_nt: TGTGCCAGCAAGAGCGGGAGCACAGATACGCAGTATTTT
v_call: TRBV13; clone_size: .; j_call: TRBJ2-7; d_call: TRBD2; cdr3_aa: CASSLGLAGTTYEQYF; cdr3_nt: TGTGCCAGCAGCTTAGGCCTAGCGGGGACAACCTACGAGCAGTACTTC
v_call: TRBV6-1; clone_size: .; j_call: TRBJ1-5; d_call: TRBD1; cdr3_aa: CASSEARWGQLNQPQHF; cdr3_nt: TGTGCCAGCAGTGAAGCCCGTTGGGGACAGCTAAATCAGCCCCAGCATTTT
v_call: TRBV29-1; clone_size: .; j_call: TRBJ1-3; d_call: TRBD1; cdr3_aa: CSVASGTGYRNTIYF; cdr3_nt: TGCAGCGTAGCCTCCGGGACAGGGTATCGAAACACCATATATTTT
v_call: TRBV4-3; clone_size: .; j_call: TRBJ2-3; d_call: .; cdr3_aa: CASSQVGGTDTQYF; cdr3_nt: TGCGCCAGCAGCCAAGTAGGGGGCACAGATACGCAGTATTTT
v_call: TRBV28; clone_size: once; j_call: TRBJ1-3; d_call: TRBD1; cdr3_aa: CASSTTGSSGNTIYF; cdr3_nt: TGTGCCAGCAGCACGACAGGGAGCTCTGGAAACACCATATATTTT
v_call: TRBV30; clone_size: .; j_call: TRBJ2-3; d_call: TRBD2; cdr3_aa: CAWRTSGGADTQYF; cdr3_nt: TGTGCCTGGAGGACTAGCGGGGGGGCAGATACGCAGTATTTT
v_call: TRBV28; clone_size: .; j_call: TRBJ2-2; d_call: .; cdr3_aa: CASSLNRVRTGELFF; cdr3_nt: TGTGCCAGCAGTCTCAACAGGGTTAGGACCGGGGAGCTGTTTTTT
v_call: TRBV6-5; clone_size: .; j_call: TRBJ2-7; d_call: .; cdr3_aa: CASSLSTTYEQYF; cdr3_nt: TGTGCCAGCAGCCTTAGCACCACCTACGAGCAGTACTTC
v_call: TRBV7-8; clone_size: .; j_call: TRBJ2-5; d_call: TRBD1; cdr3_aa: CASSQGANRGRETQYF; cdr3_nt: TGTGCCAGCAGCCAGGGGGCCAACAGGGGGCGAGAGACCCAGTACTTC
v_call: TRBV9; clone_size: .; j_call: TRBJ1-2; d_call: TRBD1; cdr3_aa: CASSDMGQAYGYTF; cdr3_nt: TGTGCCAGCAGCGACATGGGACAGGCCTATGGCTACACCTTC
v_call: TRBV15; clone_size: .; j_call: TRBJ2-6; d_call: .; cdr3_aa: CATSRDRSSGANVLTF; cdr3_nt: TGTGCCACCAGCAGGGACAGAAGCTCTGGGGCCAACGTCCTGACTTTC
v_call: TRBV4-2; clone_size: .; j_call: TRBJ2-7; d_call: TRBD2; cdr3_aa: CASSQVASGAYEQYF; cdr3_nt: TGTGCCAGCAGCCAAGTGGCTAGCGGGGCCTACGAGCAGTACTTC
v_call: TRBV7-2; clone_size: .; j_call: TRBJ2-5; d_call: TRBD2; cdr3_aa: CASTYTSGQETQYF; cdr3_nt: TGTGCCAGCACATATACTAGCGGACAAGAGACCCAGTACTTC
v_call: TRBV4-2; clone_size: .; j_call: TRBJ2-1; d_call: .; cdr3_aa: CASSQGVGPANEQFF; cdr3_nt: TGTGCCAGCAGCCAAGGCGTGGGGCCGGCAAATGAGCAGTTCTTC
v_call: TRBV28; clone_size: .; j_call: TRBJ1-1; d_call: .; cdr3_aa: CASSFRMNTEAFF; cdr3_nt: TGTGCCAGCAGTTTCAGGATGAACACTGAAGCTTTCTTT
v_call: TRBV28; clone_size: once; j_call: TRBJ2-3; d_call: TRBD1; cdr3_aa: CASSPDRGTDTQYF; cdr3_nt: TGTGCCAGCAGTCCGGACAGGGGGACAGATACGCAGTATTTT
v_call: TRBV15; clone_size: .; j_call: TRBJ2-3; d_call: TRBD2; cdr3_aa: CATSRPGLAGGNTDTQYF; cdr3_nt: TGTGCCACCAGCAGACCTGGACTAGCGGGGGGGAACACAGATACGCAGTATTTT
v_call: TRBV5-8; clone_size: once; j_call: TRBJ2-1; d_call: TRBD2; cdr3_aa: CASSSRLAGGLNEQFF; cdr3_nt: TGTGCCAGCAGCTCAAGACTAGCGGGGGGGCTGAATGAGCAGTTCTTC
v_call: TRBV9; clone_size: .; j_call: TRBJ1-6; d_call: TRBD1; cdr3_aa: CASSFRQGGLAPLHF; cdr3_nt: TGTGCCAGCAGCTTCCGACAGGGGGGGTTAGCACCCCTCCACTTT
v_call: TRBV7-9; clone_size: .; j_call: TRBJ2-3; d_call: .; cdr3_aa: CASSLAGSSTDTQYF; cdr3_nt: TGTGCCAGCAGCTTGGCAGGGTCCAGCACAGATACGCAGTATTTT
v_call: TRBV6-5; clone_size: .; j_call: TRBJ2-7; d_call: .; cdr3_aa: CASSYQGGQYF; cdr3_nt: TGTGCCAGCAGTTATCAGGGTGGGCAGTACTTC
v_call: TRBV7-2; clone_size: .; j_call: TRBJ2-7; d_call: .; cdr3_aa: CASSLSGGPAYEQYF; cdr3_nt: TGTGCCAGCAGCTTATCAGGAGGCCCCGCCTACGAGCAGTACTTC
v_call: TRBV5-4; clone_size: .; j_call: TRBJ2-5; d_call: TRBD2; cdr3_aa: CASSIRLAGVETQYF; cdr3_nt: TGTGCCAGCAGCATCCGGTTAGCGGGAGTGGAGACCCAGTACTTC
v_call: TRBV4-1; clone_size: .; j_call: TRBJ2-3; d_call: TRBD2; cdr3_aa: CASSHEAVVAGSTDTQYF; cdr3_nt: TGCGCCAGCAGCCACGAAGCGGTGGTAGCGGGAAGCACAGATACGCAGTATTTT